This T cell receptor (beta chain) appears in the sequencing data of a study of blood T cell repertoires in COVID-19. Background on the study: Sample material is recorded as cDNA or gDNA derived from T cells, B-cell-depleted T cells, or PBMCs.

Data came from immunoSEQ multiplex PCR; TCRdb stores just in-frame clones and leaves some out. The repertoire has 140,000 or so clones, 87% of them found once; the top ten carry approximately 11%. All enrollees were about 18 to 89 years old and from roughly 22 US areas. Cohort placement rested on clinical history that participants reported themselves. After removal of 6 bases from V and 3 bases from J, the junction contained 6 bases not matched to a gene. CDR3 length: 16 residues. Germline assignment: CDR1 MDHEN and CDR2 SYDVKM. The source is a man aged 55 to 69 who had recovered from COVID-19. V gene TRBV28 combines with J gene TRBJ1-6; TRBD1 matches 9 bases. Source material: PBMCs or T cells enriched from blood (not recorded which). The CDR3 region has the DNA TGTGCCAGCAGACTAGGACAGGGGCACTATAATTCACCCCTCCACTTT. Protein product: CASRLGQGHYNSPLHF.